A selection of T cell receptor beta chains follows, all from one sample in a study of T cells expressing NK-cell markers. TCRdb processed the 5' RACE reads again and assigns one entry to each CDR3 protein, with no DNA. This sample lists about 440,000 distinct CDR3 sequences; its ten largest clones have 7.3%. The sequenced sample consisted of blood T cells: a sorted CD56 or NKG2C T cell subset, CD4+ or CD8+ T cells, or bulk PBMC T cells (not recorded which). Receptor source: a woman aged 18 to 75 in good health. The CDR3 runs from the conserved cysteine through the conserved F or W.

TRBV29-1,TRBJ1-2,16,CSVVQPVPGQRYGYTF
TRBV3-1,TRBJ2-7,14,CASSHRQTLYEQYF
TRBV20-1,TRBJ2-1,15,CSATSGTSTTNAQFF
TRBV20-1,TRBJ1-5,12,CSARRIDQPQHF
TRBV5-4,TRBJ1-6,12,CASSWDNSPLHF
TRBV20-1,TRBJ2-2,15,CSARDGGTGDRELFF
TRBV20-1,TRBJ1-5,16,CSARDAQPGLNQPQHF
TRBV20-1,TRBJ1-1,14,CSAVPGLPNTEAFF
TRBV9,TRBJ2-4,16,CASSVGGPAPSNIQYF
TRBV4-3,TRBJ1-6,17,CASSQDHRGQGFSPLHF
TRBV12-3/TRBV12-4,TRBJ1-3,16,CASSSLYDRVENTIYF
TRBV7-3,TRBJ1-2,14,CASSLIAGTDGYTF
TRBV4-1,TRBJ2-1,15,CASSPERGGRDEQFF
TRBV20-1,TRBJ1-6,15,CSATGTGLSNSPLHF
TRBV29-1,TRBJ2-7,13,CSVTPGTPYEQYF
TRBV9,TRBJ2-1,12,CASSEHYNEQFF
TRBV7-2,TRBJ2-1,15,CASSLAGAVVNEQFF
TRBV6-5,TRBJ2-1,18,CASSYPTRRGSSYNEQFF
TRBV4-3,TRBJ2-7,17,CASSQALGTESSYEQYF
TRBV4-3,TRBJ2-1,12,CASTGLGKEQFF
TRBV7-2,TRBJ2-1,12,CASSFAPGEQFF
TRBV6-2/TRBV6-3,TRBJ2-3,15,CASSPRSGGTDTQYF
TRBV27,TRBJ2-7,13,CASSPLNSYEQYF
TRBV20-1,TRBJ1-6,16,CSASATASSYNSPLHF
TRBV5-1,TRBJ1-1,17,CASRRVFRGIGNTEAFF
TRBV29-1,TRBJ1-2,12,CSVRDPPDGYTF
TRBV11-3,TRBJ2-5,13,CASSLRAPETQYF
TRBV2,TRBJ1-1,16,CASRARTGALNTEAFF
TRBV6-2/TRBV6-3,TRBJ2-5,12,CASSSPSETQYF
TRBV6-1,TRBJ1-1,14,CASSQRQGSTEAFF
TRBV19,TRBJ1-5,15,CASSPWGNSNQPQHF
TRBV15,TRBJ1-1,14,CATSNWTGNTEAFF
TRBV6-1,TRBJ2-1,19,CASTNRGSGGPRPYNEQFF
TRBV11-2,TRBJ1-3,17,CASSFDSGGRVGNTIYF
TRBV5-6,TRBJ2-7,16,CASSLTGGSEFYEQYF
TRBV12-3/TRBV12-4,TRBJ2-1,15,CASSLQRGGLNEQFF
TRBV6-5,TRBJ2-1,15,CASSYPGARNNEQFF
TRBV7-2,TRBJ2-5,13,CASSPWSIKTQYF
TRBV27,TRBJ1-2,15,CASSSQGRGNYGYTF
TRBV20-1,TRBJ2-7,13,CSASRDISYEQYF
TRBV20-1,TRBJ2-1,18,CSAFQDHPGAGSYNEQFF
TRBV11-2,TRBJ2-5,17,CASSLGVQATRQETQYF